These 14 T cell receptor beta chains originate from one sample sequenced in a study of cytomegalovirus exposure and HLA in healthy donors. The PCR had 60 Vbeta and 13 Jbeta primers. Using immunoSEQ multiplex PCR, the repertoire was profiled, and TCRdb retains in-frame clones only, with some absent. This sample's table reports 65,000 to 85,000 clones. The sequencing sample was made of PBMCs. The origin of the receptors is a female donor in good health and CMV-seropositive.

The chain couples TRBV2 to TRBJ2-1, with D maybe TRBD1 (6 bases). Germline V gene lookup returns CDR1 SNHLY and CDR2 FYNNEI. The CDR3 is made up of 14 amino acids. The V end was cut by 9 bases, the J end by 9 bases, with 21 bases between. CDR3 sequence: CASRDTSVLTEQFF. The CDR3 DNA is TGTGCCAGTCGGGACACTTCTGTTCTGACTGAGCAGTTCTTC.

This rearrangement joins TRBV4-2 to TRBJ2-1, with TRBD1 identical over 7 bases. Germline values: CDR1 LGHNA, CDR2 YNFKEQ. The CDR3 contains 16 residues. Trimming removed 2 bases from V and 0 bases from J; junction bases left unmatched: 4. As DNA, the CDR3 is TGTGCCAGCAGCCAACAAACAGGGGCCTCCTACAATGAGCAGTTCTTC. This encodes CASSQQTGASYNEQFF.

The gene calls are TRBV6-4 and TRBJ2-1, with 9 bases lining up with TRBD1. Trimming removed 3 bases from V and 6 bases from J; junction bases left unmatched: 9. The CDR3 loop spans 16 amino acids. Per germline, CDR1 MRHNA and CDR2 SNTAGT. CDR3 sequence reads: CASSDKGTGQGNEQFF. CDR3 nucleotides: TGTGCCAGCAGTGATAAGGGGACAGGGCAGGGCAATGAGCAGTTCTTC.

The chain links TRBV27 to TRBJ2-3; TRBD2 might be the D (6 bases). Trimming removed 5 bases at V and 11 bases at J, with 17 bases between. The CDR3 spans 13 residues. Germline CDR1 and CDR2: MNHEY and SMNVEV (reference sequence). The chain's CDR3 is CASSPQLWRGQYF. The CDR3 DNA reads as TGTGCCAGCAGTCCCCAGCTCTGGCGGGGGCAGTATTTT.

The gene calls are TRBV5-4 and TRBJ1-2, with 7 bases aligning to TRBD1. V lost 3 bases, J lost 2 bases, and 7 bases stayed unmatched. CDR1 is SGHNT, CDR2 YYREEE, per germline (reference sequence). CDR3 size: 15 residues. The CDR3 DNA reads TGTGCCAGCAGCTCGTGGGGGGACAGCAACTATGGCTACACCTTC. This sequence encodes CASSSWGDSNYGYTF.

V usage is TRBV4-3 and J usage is TRBJ2-5; TRBD2 agrees at 9 bases. Germline-derived CDR1 and CDR2 are LGHNA and YSLEER. This CDR3 region has 15 residues. V dropped 0 bases and J dropped 4; count of bases not matched to a gene: 3. CDR3 sequence reads: CASSQDLLAGETQYF. The CDR3 nucleotides are TGCGCCAGCAGCCAAGATCTACTAGCGGGAGAGACCCAGTACTTC.

This chain joins TRBV4-1 and TRBJ2-7, with 14 bases identical to TRBD2. The V and J ends lost 4 bases and 2 bases, in that order; junction bases with no gene match: 7. Germline assignment: CDR1 MGHRA and CDR2 YSYEKL. The CDR3 covers 17 residues. The CDR3 bases are TGCGCCAGCAGCCGAGACCGGACTAGCGGGAGGACCTACGAGCAGTACTTC. It codes for CASSRDRTSGRTYEQYF.

The chain combines TRBV18 with TRBJ1-5; 8 nucleotides align to TRBD1. Germline CDR1 reads KGHSH; CDR2 reads LQKENI. J lost 6 bases, V lost 3 bases, and 4 bases had no gene match. The CDR3 has 14 residues. The CDR3 here is CASSPTGVSQPQHF. For the CDR3, the DNA is TGTGCCAGCTCACCGACAGGGGTTAGTCAGCCCCAGCATTTT.

The rearrangement links TRBV6-6 to TRBJ1-5, with 10 bases aligning to TRBD1. Germline V lookup: CDR1 MNHNY, CDR2 SVGAGI (reference sequence). This CDR3 comprises 15 residues. Unmatched junction bases numbered 11, after V lost 6 bases and J lost 9 bases. This chain's CDR3 is CASRPGTGEVLPQHF. The DNA for the CDR3 is TGTGCCAGCAGACCCGGGACAGGGGAAGTTTTGCCCCAGCATTTT.

This chain links TRBV5-1 with TRBJ2-7; tentative D call: TRBD2 (6 bases). The length of the CDR3 is 15 residues. CDR1 SGHRS and CDR2 YFSETQ come from the germline V gene. V was shortened by 7 bases and J by 5 bases, with 22 bases between the two germline ends. The CDR3 loop reads CASLSGGNPHDEQYF. The CDR3, as DNA: TGCGCCAGCCTATCCGGCGGGAACCCCCACGACGAGCAGTACTTC.

V gene TRBV4-2 combines with J gene TRBJ2-7; 12 bases agree with TRBD2. CDR1 and CDR2 from the germline V gene are LGHNA and YNFKEQ. The CDR3 extends over 15 amino acids. V lost 0 bases and J lost 4; bases outside the gene matches: 1. The CDR3 sequence is CASSQELAGGYEQYF. The DNA of the CDR3 is TGTGCCAGCAGCCAAGAACTAGCGGGGGGATACGAGCAGTACTTC.

The chain carries TRBV19 and TRBJ2-1; TRBD1 aligns across 8 bases. This CDR3 has 15 residues. Per germline, CDR1 LNHDA and CDR2 SQIVND (reference sequence). V dropped 3 bases and J dropped 8; count of bases not matched to a gene: 9. In DNA, the CDR3 is TGTGCCAGTAGTATGGGGACAGGCCAAAGCGATGAGCAGTTCTTC. It is translated as CASSMGTGQSDEQFF. Using reference TRBV19 and TRBJ2-1 for the parts outside the CDR3, the full variable domain is DGGITQSPKYLFRKEGQNVTLSCEQNLNHDAMYWYRQDPGQGLRLIYYSQIVNDFQKGDIAEGYSVSREKKESFPLTVTSAQKNPTAFYLCASSMGTGQSDEQFFGPGTRLTVL.

The chain carries TRBV7-2 and TRBJ2-5; D remains unclear. The CDR3 spans 11 residues. V dropped 1 base and J dropped 7 bases, with 4 bases sitting between them. Germline V gives CDR1 SGHTA, CDR2 FQGNSA. CDR3 DNA: TGTGCCAGCAGCTTAGGCGGGACCCAGTACTTC. It specifies CASSLGGTQYF. The complete variable domain, with remaining parts taken from reference TRBV7-2 and TRBJ2-5, reads GAGVSQSPSNKVTEKGKDVELRCDPISGHTALYWYRQSLGQGLEFLIYFQGNSAPDKSGLPSDRFSAERTGGSVSTLTIQRTQQEDSAVYLCASSLGGTQYFGPGTRLLVL.

In DNA form, the CDR3 reads TGTGCCAGCAGTTACTCGGTGAATCAGGACACTGAAGCTTTCTTT. Translating gives CASSYSVNQDTEAFF. This chain links TRBV6-6 with TRBJ1-1; D is undetermined. Trimming took off 0 bases at V and 3 bases at J, with 11 bases between the two ends. The CDR3 is 15 amino acids. Germline V gene sequence: CDR1 MNHNY, CDR2 SVGAGI (reference sequence).